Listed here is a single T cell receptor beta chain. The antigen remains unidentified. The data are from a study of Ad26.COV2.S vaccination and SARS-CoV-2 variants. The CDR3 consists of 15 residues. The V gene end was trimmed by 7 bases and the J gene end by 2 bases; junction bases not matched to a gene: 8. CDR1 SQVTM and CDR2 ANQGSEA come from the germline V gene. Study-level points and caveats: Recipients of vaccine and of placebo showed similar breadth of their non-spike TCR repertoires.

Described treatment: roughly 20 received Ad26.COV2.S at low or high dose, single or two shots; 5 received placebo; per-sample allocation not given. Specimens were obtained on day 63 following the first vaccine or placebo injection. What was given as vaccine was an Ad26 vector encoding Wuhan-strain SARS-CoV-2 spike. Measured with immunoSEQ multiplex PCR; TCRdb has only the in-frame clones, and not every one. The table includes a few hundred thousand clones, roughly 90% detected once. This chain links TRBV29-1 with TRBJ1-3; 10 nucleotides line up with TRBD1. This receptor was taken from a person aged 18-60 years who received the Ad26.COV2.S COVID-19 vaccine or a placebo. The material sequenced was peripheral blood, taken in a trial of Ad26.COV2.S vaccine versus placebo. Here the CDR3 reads CSASPGQGPGNTIYF. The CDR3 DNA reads TGCAGCGCCTCACCGGGACAGGGGCCTGGAAACACCATATATTTT.